This passage covers 23 T cell receptor beta chains from one sample sequenced in a study of cytomegalovirus exposure and HLA in healthy donors. Researchers ran the PCR with 60 Vbeta and 13 Jbeta primers. Libraries were prepared by immunoSEQ multiplex PCR; TCRdb keeps only in-frame clonotypes and omits some of them. The table records 65,000 to 85,000 clones, just over 85% of them present only once. Material: PBMCs. Every receptor here comes from a woman aged 25 to 39 in good health and CMV-seronegative.

V and J are TRBV5-1 and TRBJ2-5; 9 nucleotides align to TRBD1. V gave up 4 bases and J gave up 2 bases; unmatched junction bases: 6. Germline-derived CDR1 and CDR2 are SGHRS and YFSETQ. CDR3 size: 15 residues. The CDR3 sequence is CASSPLGTGQETQYF. CDR3 bases: TGCGCCAGCAGCCCCTTGGGGACAGGGCAAGAGACCCAGTACTTC.

The V and J genes are TRBV5-4 and TRBJ2-3; 10 nucleotides agree with TRBD1. From germline, CDR1 is SGHNT and CDR2 YYREEE (reference sequence). The V segment lost 4 bases and the J segment 3 bases; nucleotides outside the gene matches: 8. This CDR3 has 16 amino acids. CDR3: CASSGRDRGGTDTQYF. Here the CDR3 DNA reads TGTGCCAGCAGCGGGAGGGACAGGGGAGGTACAGATACGCAGTATTTT.

This rearrangement joins TRBV9 to TRBJ1-2; tentative D call: TRBD1 (6 bases). The germline CDR1 and CDR2 sequences are SGDLS and YYNGEE. The CDR3 length is 15 residues. The V end was cut by 0 bases, the J end by 4 bases, with 13 bases between. The CDR3 bases are TGTGCCAGCAGCGTAGGAACAGGGCGCGGCTATGGCTACACCTTC. Translated: CASSVGTGRGYGYTF.

V and J are TRBV7-2 and TRBJ1-1, with a tentative D call TRBD1 (6 bases). The V end was cut by 11 bases, the J end by 4 bases, with 17 bases between. Germline lookup yields CDR1 SGHTA and CDR2 FQGNSA. The CDR3 spans 13 residues. CDR3 sequence: CAFSAGGLTEAFF. In DNA form, the CDR3 reads TGTGCCTTCTCGGCGGGGGGCCTCACTGAAGCTTTCTTT.

This chain joins TRBV7-2 and TRBJ2-3; D gene uncertain. CDR1 is SGHTA and CDR2 is FQGNSA in the germline V gene. This CDR3 is 16 amino acids long. The V end was cut by 1 base, the J end by 0 bases, with 11 bases between. The CDR3 DNA follows: TGTGCCAGCAGCTTAGGATCTCAGACTAGCACAGATACGCAGTATTTT. Its protein product is CASSLGSQTSTDTQYF.

This clone was seen a handful of times. This chain links TRBV6-1 with TRBJ1-5; TRBD1 agrees at 11 bases. Germline CDR1 is MNHNS and CDR2 is SASEGT. V gave up 8 bases and J gave up 5 bases; unmatched junction bases: 2. This CDR3 comprises 13 residues. For the CDR3, the DNA is TGTGCCAGCGGGGACAGGGGGGATCAGCCCCAGCATTTT. Its protein product is CASGDRGDQPQHF.

The chain combines TRBV6-5 with TRBJ2-2; D gene ambiguous. V was clipped by 0 bases and J by 4 bases, with 12 bases between them. Germline-derived CDR1 and CDR2 are MNHEY and SVGAGI. The length of the CDR3 is 16 residues. The CDR3 DNA reads TGTGCCAGCAGTTACTCGATCTCCAGGCGCACCGGGGAGCTGTTTTTT. Its translation is CASSYSISRRTGELFF.

V is TRBV27 and J is TRBJ2-2; D gene ambiguous. The CDR3 has 14 residues. Germline V gene lookup returns CDR1 MNHEY and CDR2 SMNVEV (reference sequence). The V gene lost 7 bases and the J gene lost 8 bases, with 17 bases spanning the gap. The CDR3 sequence is CASTPGGFRGELFF. In DNA, the CDR3 is TGTGCCAGCACCCCGGGTGGGTTTCGGGGGGAGCTGTTTTTT.

The chain employs TRBV7-3 and TRBJ1-1; 9 bases match TRBD1. Trimming at V came to 4 bases and at J to 4 bases, leaving 4 bases not matched to a gene. The CDR3 length is 14 residues. Germline V gene sequence: CDR1 SGHTA, CDR2 FQGTGA. DNA for the CDR3: TGTGCCAGCAGCTGGACAGGGGACGGCACTGAAGCTTTCTTT. Its translation: CASSWTGDGTEAFF.

This clone showed up just once. The chain has TRBV27 and TRBJ2-2; TRBD2 is a possible D gene (6 bases). From germline, CDR1 is MNHEY and CDR2 SMNVEV (reference sequence). With 5 bases removed from V and 4 bases from J, the gap between germline ends came to 20 bases. The CDR3 is made up of 17 amino acids. The CDR3 sequence is CASSQLQAGVGTGELFF. The CDR3 DNA reads TGTGCCAGCAGTCAACTGCAAGCGGGCGTAGGCACCGGGGAGCTGTTTTTT.

This clone was counted a single time. The chain couples TRBV18 to TRBJ2-5, with D possibly matching TRBD2 (6 bases). This CDR3 spans 15 amino acids. Trimming left V 0 bases short and J 5 bases short, with 13 bases between. Per the germline V gene, CDR1 is KGHSH and CDR2 is LQKENI. The CDR3, as DNA: TGTGCCAGCTCACCACCGTTCGGGGGTCAGGAGACCCAGTACTTC. The encoded protein is CASSPPFGGQETQYF.

The chain has TRBV5-1 and TRBJ2-5; TRBD1 is a possible D gene (6 bases). TRBJ2-7 matches the DNA end more closely, so the J call is doubtful. Germline values: CDR1 SGHRS, CDR2 YFSETQ. The CDR3 sequence is 14 residues long. The CDR3 DNA reads as TGCGCCAGCAGCCCAGGGGTTTCGAGCTACGAGCAGTACTTC. This codes for CASSPGVSSYEQYF.

This chain uses TRBV5-4 with TRBJ2-1; 13 bases match TRBD2. From germline, CDR1 is SGHNT and CDR2 YYREEE (reference sequence). This CDR3 region has 20 residues. V lost 3 bases, J lost 0 bases, and 12 bases stayed unmatched. The CDR3 DNA sequence: TGTGCCAGCAGCTCCCCCCCAACTAGCGGGAGGGTGAGCTCCTACAATGAGCAGTTCTTC. Translated: CASSSPPTSGRVSSYNEQFF.

The V and J genes are TRBV7-3 and TRBJ2-1; possible D gene TRBD2, 6 bases. The V end was cut by 2 bases, the J end by 9 bases, with 14 bases between. From germline, CDR1 is SGHTA and CDR2 FQGTGA. The CDR3 covers 14 residues. The CDR3 nucleotides are TGTGCCAGCAGCTTATTAGCGCGGGGCTCTGAGCAGTTCTTC. Protein sequence: CASSLLARGSEQFF.

The chain combines TRBV6-4 with TRBJ2-2; 7 bases agree with TRBD1. The CDR3 has 13 residues. The V gene end was trimmed by 4 bases and the J gene end by 7 bases; junction bases not matched to a gene: 3. The germline V gene encodes CDR1 MRHNA and CDR2 SNTAGT. This CDR3 is CASSGQGGGELFF. DNA for the CDR3: TGTGCCAGCAGTGGACAGGGCGGCGGGGAGCTGTTTTTT.

The chain joins TRBV30 to TRBJ2-1, with TRBD2 matching over 16 bases. The germline CDR1 and CDR2 sequences are GTSNPN and SVGIG (reference sequence). Trimming removed 1 base from V and 1 base from J; junction bases left unmatched: 4. The CDR3 loop spans 18 amino acids. The CDR3 region has the DNA TGTGCCTGGAGTGGGGGGACTAGCGGGAGGGTATCCTACAATGAGCAGTTCTTC. The encoded protein is CAWSGGTSGRVSYNEQFF.

The CDR3 here is CASSQPVQGNSPLHF. In DNA, the CDR3 is TGCGCCAGCAGCCAACCGGTTCAGGGCAATTCACCCCTCCACTTT. This chain uses TRBV4-1 with TRBJ1-6, with D perhaps matching TRBD1 (5 bases). CDR1 is MGHRA and CDR2 is YSYEKL in the germline V gene. The CDR3 length is 15 residues. V shed 2 bases and J shed 7 bases, with 12 bases lying between them.

V usage is TRBV5-5 and J usage is TRBJ2-7; a possible D gene is TRBD2 (5 bases). Germline V gene sequence: CDR1 SGHKS, CDR2 YYEKEE (reference sequence). V lost 4 bases and J 3 bases, leaving 11 bases between the germline ends. This CDR3 contains 13 residues. The CDR3 nucleotides are TGTGCCAGCAGCCCGGACGGGGACTACGAGCAGTACTTC. Encoded protein: CASSPDGDYEQYF.

The chain combines TRBV6-4 with TRBJ2-1; 12 nucleotides line up with TRBD2. The CDR3 runs to 15 residues. Trimming at V came to 6 bases and at J to 4 bases, leaving 4 bases not matched to a gene. Germline V gives CDR1 MRHNA, CDR2 SNTAGT. As DNA, the CDR3 is TGTGCCAGCAGCCCCCTAGCGGGAGGGTACAATGAGCAGTTCTTC. Its translation: CASSPLAGGYNEQFF.

The chain combines TRBV6-1 with TRBJ1-5; the D is unclear. Germline V gene data show CDR1 as MNHNS and CDR2 as SASEGT. The ends were cut back, 4 bases at V and 4 bases at J, with 2 bases in the middle. The CDR3 totals 11 residues. The CDR3 reads CASSANQPQHF. CDR3 DNA: TGTGCCAGCAGTGCAAATCAGCCCCAGCATTTT.

The chain combines TRBV29-1 with TRBJ1-2; D is possibly TRBD1 (5 bases). The V gene's germline CDR1 is SQVTM and CDR2 ANQGSEA. CDR3 length equals 12 residues. The V end lost 8 bases, the J end lost 8 bases, and 18 bases lay between the germline ends. The CDR3 region has the DNA TGCAGCTCCCAGGTGGGGGGTGAGGGCTACACCTTC. Residues: CSSQVGGEGYTF. Supplemented by reference TRBV29-1 and TRBJ1-2, the full variable domain reads SAVISQKPSRDICQRGTSLTIQCQVDSQVTMMFWYRQQPGQSLTLIATANQGSEATYESGFVIDKFPISRPNLTFSTLTVSNMSPEDSSIYLCSSQVGGEGYTFGSGTRLTVV.

J is TRBJ2-7 and V is TRBV7-6; no definite D call. The CDR3 is 12 amino acids. V lost 3 bases to trimming and J lost 3 bases, with 6 bases between them. Germline V gene sequence: CDR1 SGHVS, CDR2 FNYEAQ. Written as DNA, the CDR3 is TGTGCCAGCAGCTTCCCCGGCTACGAGCAGTACTTC. It yields the protein CASSFPGYEQYF.

The V call is TRBV14, the J call TRBJ2-5; 7 nucleotides line up with TRBD2. This CDR3 spans 15 amino acids. Germline assignment: CDR1 SGHDN and CDR2 FVKESK. J was trimmed by 2 bases and V by 6 bases; bases with no gene match: 9. CDR3 coding DNA: TGTGCCAGCAGGTCCACTAGCGAGGGACAAGAGACCCAGTACTTC. Translation gives CASRSTSEGQETQYF. Supplemented by reference TRBV14 and TRBJ2-5, the full variable domain reads EAGVTQFPSHSVIEKGQTVTLRCDPISGHDNLYWYRRVMGKEIKFLLHFVKESKQDESGMPNNRFLAERTGGTYSTLKVQPAELEDSGVYFCASRSTSEGQETQYFGPGTRLLVL.